The rows below give T cell receptor beta chains drawn from one sample of a study of human T cells and chemical hapten exposure. TCRdb re-called the RACE reads with MiXCR, one entry per CDR3 protein. This sample has approximately 90,000 distinct CDR3 sequences, with roughly a tenth found just once. The starting material was whole blood, obtained in connection with sensitization to the hapten diphenylcyclopropenone (DPC). These receptors were collected from a man in his forties with alopecia areata. Some clones in this sample may be carry-over from other donors' samples. Both conserved end residues are part of each CDR3. D genes are given only for firm matches. Expanded clones get a size class; other rows say once, few or many, or leave the size out.

D gene: .
clone size: few
J gene: TRBJ1-1
V gene: TRBV12-3/TRBV12-4
CDR3 DNA: TGTGCCAGCAGTTTCCGGCATACTGAAGCTTTCTTT
CDR3 protein: CASSFRHTEAFF

D gene: .
clone size: few
J gene: TRBJ1-1
V gene: TRBV2
CDR3 DNA: TGTGCCAGCAGTGAAGCGTGGCAGAACACTGAAGCTTTCTTT
CDR3 protein: CASSEAWQNTEAFF

D gene: TRBD2
clone size: .
J gene: TRBJ2-1
V gene: TRBV11-1
CDR3 DNA: TGTGCCAGCAGCTTAAGATTAGCGGGAGGGCCGGACAATGAGCAGTTCTTC
CDR3 protein: CASSLRLAGGPDNEQFF

D gene: .
clone size: .
J gene: TRBJ2-6
V gene: TRBV6-5
CDR3 DNA: TGTGCCAGCAGCCCCTTCGGGGACTTGCTTTCTGGGGCCAACGTCCTGACTTTC
CDR3 protein: CASSPFGDLLSGANVLTF

D gene: TRBD2
clone size: .
J gene: TRBJ2-3
V gene: TRBV11-1
CDR3 DNA: TGTGCCAGCAGCCACGGACTAGCGGGAGATCCCAACACAGATACGCAGTATTTT
CDR3 protein: CASSHGLAGDPNTDTQYF

D gene: .
clone size: .
J gene: TRBJ2-5
V gene: TRBV20-1
CDR3 DNA: TGCAGTGCCCCTCCGATACAAGAGACCCAGTACTTC
CDR3 protein: CSAPPIQETQYF

D gene: TRBD1
clone size: .
J gene: TRBJ2-2
V gene: TRBV20-1
CDR3 DNA: TGCAGTGCTAGAAATCGGGACAGGGACACCGGGGAGCTGTTTTTT
CDR3 protein: CSARNRDRDTGELFF

D gene: TRBD1
clone size: few
J gene: TRBJ2-2
V gene: TRBV29-1
CDR3 DNA: TGCAGCGTGAGACCACAGGGGGCGATAAGCGCCGGGGAGCTGTTTTTT
CDR3 protein: CSVRPQGAISAGELFF

D gene: .
clone size: .
J gene: TRBJ2-3
V gene: TRBV30
CDR3 DNA: TGTGCCTGGAGTGTGGGGGCGGCATTCACAGATACGCAGTATTTT
CDR3 protein: CAWSVGAAFTDTQYF

D gene: .
clone size: few
J gene: TRBJ2-6
V gene: TRBV12-3/TRBV12-4
CDR3 DNA: TGTGCCAGTCAGAGCTCTGGGGCCAACGTCCTGACTTTC
CDR3 protein: CASQSSGANVLTF

D gene: TRBD2
clone size: once
J gene: TRBJ2-1
V gene: TRBV11-3
CDR3 DNA: TGTGCCAGCAGCCCCTTGGCGGGGGATAGCTCCTACAATGAGCAGTTCTTC
CDR3 protein: CASSPLAGDSSYNEQFF

D gene: .
clone size: few
J gene: TRBJ2-3
V gene: TRBV28
CDR3 DNA: TGTGCCAACAGCAGGTCGAGCACAGATACGCAGTATTTT
CDR3 protein: CANSRSSTDTQYF

D gene: TRBD2
clone size: .
J gene: TRBJ2-1
V gene: TRBV13
CDR3 DNA: TGTGCCAGCAGCCGGCTTTTGACTAGCGGGACCGATGAGCAGATCTTC
CDR3 protein: CASSRLLTSGTDEQIF

D gene: .
clone size: few
J gene: TRBJ2-7
V gene: TRBV20-1
CDR3 DNA: TGCAGTGCTAGAGGGGCGGAGGGTCTTGGGGAGCAGTACTTC
CDR3 protein: CSARGAEGLGEQYF

D gene: .
clone size: few
J gene: TRBJ2-3
V gene: TRBV9
CDR3 DNA: TGTGCCAGCAGGAAGCTTATGGGGACGAGCACAGATACGCAGTATTTT
CDR3 protein: CASRKLMGTSTDTQYF

D gene: .
clone size: .
J gene: TRBJ1-3
V gene: TRBV20-1
CDR3 DNA: TGCAGTGCTAGGACCGAAACTAGGGGAAACACCATATATTTT
CDR3 protein: CSARTETRGNTIYF

D gene: TRBD1
clone size: .
J gene: TRBJ2-3
V gene: TRBV6-1
CDR3 DNA: TGTGCCAGCAGGCCGGGACAGAGGACTAGCACAGATACGCAGTATTTT
CDR3 protein: CASRPGQRTSTDTQYF

D gene: .
clone size: .
J gene: TRBJ2-7
V gene: TRBV12-3/TRBV12-4
CDR3 DNA: TGTGCCAGCAGTTTTAAGGCAAACTACGAGCAGTACTTC
CDR3 protein: CASSFKANYEQYF

D gene: .
clone size: .
J gene: TRBJ1-1
V gene: TRBV6-1
CDR3 DNA: TGTGCCAGCAGTGAAGGGGTCAGACTGAACACTGAAGCTTTCTTT
CDR3 protein: CASSEGVRLNTEAFF

D gene: TRBD2
clone size: few
J gene: TRBJ2-1
V gene: TRBV24-1
CDR3 DNA: TGTGCCACCAGACCCGGGACTAGCGGTCTTTACAATGAGCAGTTCTTC
CDR3 protein: CATRPGTSGLYNEQFF

D gene: .
clone size: many
J gene: TRBJ2-3
V gene: TRBV7-9
CDR3 DNA: TGTGCCAGCAGCTATGGGATAGATACGCAGTATTTT
CDR3 protein: CASSYGIDTQYF

D gene: .
clone size: few
J gene: TRBJ2-3
V gene: TRBV29-1
CDR3 DNA: TGCAGCACCGCGGGCGAATCTAGCACAGATACGCAGTATTTT
CDR3 protein: CSTAGESSTDTQYF

D gene: TRBD2
clone size: few
J gene: TRBJ2-3
V gene: TRBV5-1
CDR3 DNA: TGCGCCAGCAGCAGTCAGCGGGAGTCCCCAGATACGCAGTATTTT
CDR3 protein: CASSSQRESPDTQYF

D gene: .
clone size: few
J gene: TRBJ2-5
V gene: TRBV12-3/TRBV12-4
CDR3 DNA: TGTGCCAGCAGTTTGGTGGTAGGGGAGACCCAGTACTTC
CDR3 protein: CASSLVVGETQYF

D gene: TRBD1
clone size: many
J gene: TRBJ2-5
V gene: TRBV20-1
CDR3 DNA: TGCAGTGCCGACGCCGGGACAGGGGTAGAGACCCAGTACTTC
CDR3 protein: CSADAGTGVETQYF

D gene: TRBD2
clone size: .
J gene: TRBJ2-3
V gene: TRBV7-6
CDR3 DNA: TGTGCCAGCAGCTCAGATCCCCTAGCGGGAGGGCCGATAGATACGCAGTATTTT
CDR3 protein: CASSSDPLAGGPIDTQYF

D gene: TRBD2
clone size: .
J gene: TRBJ2-5
V gene: TRBV30
CDR3 DNA: TGTGCCTGGAAGGTCGGGAGGGCCACCGAGACCCAGTACTTC
CDR3 protein: CAWKVGRATETQYF

D gene: TRBD1
clone size: few
J gene: TRBJ2-2
V gene: TRBV11-3
CDR3 DNA: TGTGCCAGCAGCTTAGCCTCCGGGACAGGGGTTACCGGGGAGCTGTTTTTT
CDR3 protein: CASSLASGTGVTGELFF

D gene: .
clone size: many
J gene: TRBJ1-2
V gene: TRBV6-5
CDR3 DNA: TGTGCCAGCAGCCCCCCGGGAGGCTATGGCTACACCTTC
CDR3 protein: CASSPPGGYGYTF

D gene: .
clone size: few
J gene: TRBJ2-3
V gene: TRBV6-6
CDR3 DNA: TGTGCCAGCAGTGAGGGGAGGGATACGCAGTATTTT
CDR3 protein: CASSEGRDTQYF

D gene: TRBD2
clone size: few
J gene: TRBJ2-5
V gene: TRBV30
CDR3 DNA: TGTGCCTGGAATCAGCGGGAGTACGAGACCCAGTACTTC
CDR3 protein: CAWNQREYETQYF

D gene: TRBD2
clone size: many
J gene: TRBJ2-5
V gene: TRBV7-3
CDR3 DNA: TGTGCCAGCAGCTCCCCTACGGCGGGAGGTGACCAGTACTTC
CDR3 protein: CASSSPTAGGDQYF

D gene: TRBD2
clone size: few
J gene: TRBJ2-3
V gene: TRBV5-6
CDR3 DNA: TGTGCCAGCAGCTTTTCAGCGGGAGGCACAGATACGCAGTATTTT
CDR3 protein: CASSFSAGGTDTQYF

D gene: .
clone size: .
J gene: TRBJ1-3
V gene: TRBV28
CDR3 DNA: TGTGCCAGCAGTTTATCGCTCTTCAGGGTCGACTCTGGAAACACCATATATTTT
CDR3 protein: CASSLSLFRVDSGNTIYF

D gene: .
clone size: few
J gene: TRBJ2-2
V gene: TRBV5-1
CDR3 DNA: TGCGCCAGCAGCTTGGCCGGAATCATCGGGGAGCTGTTTTTT
CDR3 protein: CASSLAGIIGELFF

D gene: .
clone size: .
J gene: TRBJ2-6
V gene: TRBV20-1
CDR3 DNA: TGCAGTGCGAGAAGGACGGGATTATCTGGGGCCAACGTCCTGACTTTC
CDR3 protein: CSARRTGLSGANVLTF

D gene: .
clone size: few
J gene: TRBJ2-7
V gene: TRBV28
CDR3 DNA: TGTGCCAGCAGTGCAGCCACCGGGACCCTACCCAGGGAGCAGTACTTC
CDR3 protein: CASSAATGTLPREQYF

D gene: .
clone size: .
J gene: TRBJ2-6
V gene: TRBV7-2
CDR3 DNA: TGTGCCAGCAGCTTAGGGGCAGGGACCGGGGCCAACGTCCTGACTTTC
CDR3 protein: CASSLGAGTGANVLTF

D gene: TRBD2
clone size: .
J gene: TRBJ2-2
V gene: TRBV6-2/TRBV6-3
CDR3 DNA: TGTGCCAGCATTGGGGGGGCGAACACCGGGGAGCTGTTTTTT
CDR3 protein: CASIGGANTGELFF

D gene: TRBD2
clone size: few
J gene: TRBJ2-4
V gene: TRBV6-2/TRBV6-3
CDR3 DNA: TGTGCCAGCAGCGGGACTAGCAGGGACATTCAGTACTTC
CDR3 protein: CASSGTSRDIQYF

D gene: TRBD2
clone size: few
J gene: TRBJ2-6
V gene: TRBV29-1
CDR3 DNA: TGCAGCGTTGCCGGGGGGAGTGGGGCCAACGTCCTGACTTTC
CDR3 protein: CSVAGGSGANVLTF

D gene: TRBD1
clone size: .
J gene: TRBJ1-2
V gene: TRBV28
CDR3 DNA: TGTGCCAGCAGTCAGGGACAGGTGAACTATGGCTACACCTTC
CDR3 protein: CASSQGQVNYGYTF

D gene: .
clone size: once
J gene: TRBJ2-5
V gene: TRBV6-5
CDR3 DNA: TGTGCCAGCAGTCGACACCTACAAGAGACCCAGTACTTC
CDR3 protein: CASSRHLQETQYF

D gene: .
clone size: many
J gene: TRBJ2-6
V gene: TRBV4-3
CDR3 DNA: TGCGCCAGCAGCCAAGAATTATCTGGGGCCAACGTCCTGACTTTC
CDR3 protein: CASSQELSGANVLTF

D gene: .
clone size: few
J gene: TRBJ1-1
V gene: TRBV2
CDR3 DNA: TGTGCCAGCAGAGCCTGGGACTTCTCTAAATCGAACACTGAAGCTTTCTTT
CDR3 protein: CASRAWDFSKSNTEAFF

D gene: .
clone size: few
J gene: TRBJ2-3
V gene: TRBV7-2
CDR3 DNA: TGTGCCAGCAGCCCAAAGAGAGATACGCAGTATTTT
CDR3 protein: CASSPKRDTQYF

D gene: TRBD2
clone size: .
J gene: TRBJ2-3
V gene: TRBV10-3
CDR3 DNA: TGTGCCATCAGAACTAGCGGACCCACAGATACGCAGTATTTT
CDR3 protein: CAIRTSGPTDTQYF

D gene: .
clone size: .
J gene: TRBJ2-3
V gene: TRBV24-1
CDR3 DNA: TGTGCCACCAGCGCCCATTCAGATACGCAGTATTTT
CDR3 protein: CATSAHSDTQYF

D gene: TRBD1
clone size: few
J gene: TRBJ1-1
V gene: TRBV29-1
CDR3 DNA: TGCAGCGTTGGAAATCGGGACAGGGGATTTCATGAAGCTTTCTTT
CDR3 protein: CSVGNRDRGFHEAFF

D gene: .
clone size: .
J gene: TRBJ2-3
V gene: TRBV24-1
CDR3 DNA: TGTGCCACCAGTGATCCAGGGGCCACTAGCACAGATACGCAGTATTTT
CDR3 protein: CATSDPGATSTDTQYF

D gene: .
clone size: .
J gene: TRBJ2-3
V gene: TRBV10-3
CDR3 DNA: TGTGCCATCAGTGAGTCGCTTGGCTCCCGAGGAGATACGCAGTATTTT
CDR3 protein: CAISESLGSRGDTQYF

D gene: .
clone size: many
J gene: TRBJ1-3
V gene: TRBV7-6
CDR3 DNA: TGTGCCAGCAGCTCCAGGGTCTTCTCTGGAAACACCATATATTTT
CDR3 protein: CASSSRVFSGNTIYF

D gene: TRBD2
clone size: .
J gene: TRBJ2-1
V gene: TRBV18
CDR3 DNA: TGTGCCAGCTCACCACCACTAGCGGAGTTAAGGGAGCAGTTCTTC
CDR3 protein: CASSPPLAELREQFF

D gene: TRBD1
clone size: many
J gene: TRBJ1-2
V gene: TRBV11-2
CDR3 DNA: TGTGCCAGCAGGAAGGGACAGGGGATCAGTGGCTACACCTTC
CDR3 protein: CASRKGQGISGYTF